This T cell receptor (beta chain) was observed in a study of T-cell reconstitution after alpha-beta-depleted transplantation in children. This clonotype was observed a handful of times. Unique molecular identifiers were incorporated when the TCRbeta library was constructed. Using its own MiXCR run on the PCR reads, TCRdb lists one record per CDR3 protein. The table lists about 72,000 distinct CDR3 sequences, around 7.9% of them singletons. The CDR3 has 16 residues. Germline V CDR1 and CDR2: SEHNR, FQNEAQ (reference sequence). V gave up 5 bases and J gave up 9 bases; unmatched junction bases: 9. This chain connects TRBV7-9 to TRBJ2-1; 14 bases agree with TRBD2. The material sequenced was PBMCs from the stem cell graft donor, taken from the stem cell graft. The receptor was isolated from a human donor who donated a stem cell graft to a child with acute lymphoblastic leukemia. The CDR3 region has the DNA TGTGCCAGCAGCCCCCGACTAGCGGGAGGGCGGGTTGAGCAGTTCTTC. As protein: CASSPRLAGGRVEQFF.